The sequence of this TCR beta chain was determined in a study of blood T cell repertoires in COVID-19. Study-wide context: There were acute and convalescent COVID-19 samples, and they came from the United States, Italy and Spain.

Data came from immunoSEQ multiplex PCR; TCRdb stores just in-frame clones and leaves some out. The data contain roughly 190,000 clones, about nine tenths of them singletons. The length of the CDR3 is 14 residues. Germline V gives CDR1 SNHLY, CDR2 FYNNEI. The J segment lost 6 bases and the V segment lost 6 bases, leaving 10 bases of the junction unmatched. This clonotype originated in a man aged 50 or older with acute or convalescent COVID-19. Sequencing was done on a sample of peripheral blood. The chain employs TRBV2 and TRBJ1-2, with 7 bases that match TRBD1. As DNA, the CDR3 is TGTGCCAGCAGGGGACGAGACAGGGCCGATGGCTACACCTTC. It codes for CASRGRDRADGYTF.